This T cell receptor beta chain was identified during a study of shared clonotypes between healthy human individuals. Only CD45RO-negative cells positively selected for CCR7 counted as naive CD8 cells, so terminally differentiated effector memory CD45RA+ cells were excluded. Donors had no recently reported acute infections or vaccinations and were HIV-negative. In germline, CDR1 is MGHRA, CDR2 YSYEKL. CDR3 length: 16 residues. V shed 5 bases and J shed 1 base, with 14 bases lying between them. A roughly 200 ng quantity of DNA, 25,000 to 30,000 T cell genomes, went into the sorted-subset replicate PCRs. Sequenced by immunoSEQ multiplex PCR; TCRdb stores in-frame clones only, minus some. The table lists a few hundred thousand clones, about 95% of them singletons.

The rearrangement uses TRBV4-1 and TRBJ2-2; D perhaps matches TRBD2 (6 bases). What was sequenced was naive CD8+ T cells sorted from blood. The TCR sequence derives from a woman younger than 45 in good health. The CDR3: CASSESIAENTGELFF. The CDR3, as DNA: TGCGCCAGCAGCGAGTCGATAGCGGAGAACACCGGGGAGCTGTTTTTT.